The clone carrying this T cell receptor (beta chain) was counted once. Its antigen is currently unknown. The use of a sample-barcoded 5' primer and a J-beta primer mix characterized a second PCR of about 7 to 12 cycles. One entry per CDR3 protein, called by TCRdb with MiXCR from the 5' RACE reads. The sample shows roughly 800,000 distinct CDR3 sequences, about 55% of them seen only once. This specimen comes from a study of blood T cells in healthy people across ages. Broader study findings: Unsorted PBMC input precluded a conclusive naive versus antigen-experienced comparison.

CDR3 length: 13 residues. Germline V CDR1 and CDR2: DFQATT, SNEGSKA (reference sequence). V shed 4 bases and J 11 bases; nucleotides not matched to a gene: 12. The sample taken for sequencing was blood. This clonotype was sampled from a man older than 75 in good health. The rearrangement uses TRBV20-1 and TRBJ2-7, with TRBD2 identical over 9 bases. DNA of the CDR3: TGCAGTGCTAACCAGGGACTAGCCTACGTTGAGTACTTC. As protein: CSANQGLAYVEYF.